Detailed here is one T cell receptor beta chain. This entry comes from a study of cytomegalovirus exposure and HLA in healthy donors. The PCR ran on 60 Vbeta and 13 Jbeta primers. The repertoire was sequenced with immunoSEQ multiplex PCR; TCRdb's copy has only in-frame clones and lacks some. This sample has approximately 140,000 clones, with around 73% found just once. This CDR3 is 14 amino acids long. The V gene end was trimmed by 10 bases and the J gene end by 3 bases; junction bases not matched to a gene: 8. Looked up from germline, CDR1 is SNHLY and CDR2 is FYNNEI. The chain has TRBV2 and TRBJ2-3; 9 bases match TRBD1. Sequenced sample: PBMCs. The TCR originated in a woman aged 18 to 35 in good health and CMV-seronegative. This chain's CDR3 is CATPGQGLTDTQYF. The DNA of the CDR3 is TGTGCCACACCGGGACAGGGCCTTACAGATACGCAGTATTTT.